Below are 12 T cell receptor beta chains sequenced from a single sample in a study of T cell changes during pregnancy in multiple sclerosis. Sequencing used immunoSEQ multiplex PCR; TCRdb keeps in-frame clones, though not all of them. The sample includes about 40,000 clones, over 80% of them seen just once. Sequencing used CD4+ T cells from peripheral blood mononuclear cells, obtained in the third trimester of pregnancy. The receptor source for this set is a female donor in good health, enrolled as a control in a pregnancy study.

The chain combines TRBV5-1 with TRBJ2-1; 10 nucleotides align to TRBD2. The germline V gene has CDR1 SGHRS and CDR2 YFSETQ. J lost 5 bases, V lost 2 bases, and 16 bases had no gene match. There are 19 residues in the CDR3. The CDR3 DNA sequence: TGCGCCAGCAGCTTTAAAGCGGGAGGGCTTATATCGGTAAACAATGAGCAGTTCTTC. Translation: CASSFKAGGLISVNNEQFF. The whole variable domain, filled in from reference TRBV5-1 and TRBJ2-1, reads KAGVTQTPRYLIKTRGQQVTLSCSPISGHRSVSWYQQTPGQGLQFLFEYFSETQRNKGNFPGRFSGRQFSNSRSEMNVSTLELGDSALYLCASSFKAGGLISVNNEQFFGPGTRLTVL.

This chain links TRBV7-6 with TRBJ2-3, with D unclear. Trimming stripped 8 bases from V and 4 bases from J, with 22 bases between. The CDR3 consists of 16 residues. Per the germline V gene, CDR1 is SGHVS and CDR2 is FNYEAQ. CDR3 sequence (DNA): TGTGCCAGCCAGCTTAGCCCCACGCGTCCGGCAGATACGCAGTATTTT. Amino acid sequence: CASQLSPTRPADTQYF.

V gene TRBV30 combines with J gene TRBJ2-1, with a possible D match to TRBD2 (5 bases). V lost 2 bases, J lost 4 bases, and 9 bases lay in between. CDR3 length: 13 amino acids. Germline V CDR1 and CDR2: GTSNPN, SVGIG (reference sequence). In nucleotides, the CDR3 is TGTGCCTGGAGTCCCCGGGAATACAATGAGCAGTTCTTC. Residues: CAWSPREYNEQFF. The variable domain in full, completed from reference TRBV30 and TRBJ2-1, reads SQTIHQWPATLVQPVGSPLSLECTVEGTSNPNLYWYRQAAGRGLQLLFYSVGIGQISSEVPQNLSASRPQDRQFILSSKKLLLSDSGFYLCAWSPREYNEQFFGPGTRLTVL.

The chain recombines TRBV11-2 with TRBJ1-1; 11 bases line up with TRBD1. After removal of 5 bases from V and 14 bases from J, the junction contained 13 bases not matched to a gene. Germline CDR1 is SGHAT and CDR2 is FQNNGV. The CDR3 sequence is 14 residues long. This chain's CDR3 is CASSPGGTGGVSFF. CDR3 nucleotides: TGTGCCAGCAGCCCGGGCGGGACAGGGGGGGTGAGCTTCTTT.

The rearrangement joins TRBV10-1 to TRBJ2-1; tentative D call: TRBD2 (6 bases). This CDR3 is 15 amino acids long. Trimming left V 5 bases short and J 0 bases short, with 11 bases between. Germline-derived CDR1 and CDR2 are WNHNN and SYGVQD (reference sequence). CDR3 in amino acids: CASSSLASSYNEQFF. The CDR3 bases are TGCGCCAGCAGTTCCCTAGCGTCCTCCTACAATGAGCAGTTCTTC.

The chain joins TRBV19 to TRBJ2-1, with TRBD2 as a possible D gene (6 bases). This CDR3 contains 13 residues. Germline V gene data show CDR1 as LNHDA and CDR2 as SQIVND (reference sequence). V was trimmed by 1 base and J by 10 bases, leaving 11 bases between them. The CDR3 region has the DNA TGTGCCAGTAGTATAGTGGAGGGGCCGGAGCAGTTCTTC. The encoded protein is CASSIVEGPEQFF.

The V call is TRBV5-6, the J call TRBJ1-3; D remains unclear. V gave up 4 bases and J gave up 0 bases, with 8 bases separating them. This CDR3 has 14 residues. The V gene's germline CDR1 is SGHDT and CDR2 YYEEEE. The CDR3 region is CASSPRGSGNTIYF. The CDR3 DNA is TGTGCCAGCAGCCCCAGAGGCTCTGGAAACACCATATATTTT.

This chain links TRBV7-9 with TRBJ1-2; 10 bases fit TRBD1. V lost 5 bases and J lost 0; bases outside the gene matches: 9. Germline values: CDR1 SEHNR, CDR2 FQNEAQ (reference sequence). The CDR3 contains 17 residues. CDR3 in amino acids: CASSPTGGQFSNYGYTF. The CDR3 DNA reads TGTGCCAGCAGCCCGACAGGGGGCCAATTCTCTAACTATGGCTACACCTTC.

CDR3 nucleotide sequence: TGTGCCAGTAAGGTGTCAGGGGATGATACGCAGTATTTT. As protein: CASKVSGDDTQYF. The chain combines TRBV19 with TRBJ2-3; tentative D call: TRBD1 (6 bases). In germline, CDR1 is LNHDA, CDR2 SQIVND (reference sequence). The CDR3 runs 13 residues. Trimming took 7 bases from V and 6 from J, leaving 14 bases between them. The entire variable domain, with the rest obtained from reference TRBV19 and TRBJ2-3, is as follows: DGGITQSPKYLFRKEGQNVTLSCEQNLNHDAMYWYRQDPGQGLRLIYYSQIVNDFQKGDIAEGYSVSREKKESFPLTVTSAQKNPTAFYLCASKVSGDDTQYFGPGTRLTVL.

The CDR3 sequence is CASSQDETGGDGYTF. CDR3 coding DNA: TGCGCCAGCAGCCAAGATGAAACAGGGGGCGACGGCTACACCTTC. The V and J genes are TRBV4-1 and TRBJ1-2, with 9 bases matching TRBD1. Germline V lookup: CDR1 MGHRA, CDR2 YSYEKL. The CDR3 contains 15 residues. V trimming: 0 bases; J trimming: 8 bases; junction bases outside the gene matches: 7.

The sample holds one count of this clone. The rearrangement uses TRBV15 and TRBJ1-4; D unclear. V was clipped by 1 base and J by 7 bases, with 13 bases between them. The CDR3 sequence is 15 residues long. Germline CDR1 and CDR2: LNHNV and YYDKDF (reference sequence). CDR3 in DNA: TGTGCCACCAGCAGAGGTGGAGGGTCTCTTGAAAAACTGTTTTTT. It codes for CATSRGGGSLEKLFF. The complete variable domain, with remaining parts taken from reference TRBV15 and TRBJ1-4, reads DAMVIQNPRYQVTQFGKPVTLSCSQTLNHNVMYWYQQKSSQAPKLLFHYYDKDFNNEADTPDNFQSRRPNTSFCFLDIRSPGLGDTAMYLCATSRGGGSLEKLFFGSGTQLSVL.

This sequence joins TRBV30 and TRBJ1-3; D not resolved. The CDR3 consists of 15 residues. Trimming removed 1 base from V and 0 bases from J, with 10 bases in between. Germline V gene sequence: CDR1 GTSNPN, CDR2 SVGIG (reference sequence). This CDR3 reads CAWSGPLSSGNTIYF. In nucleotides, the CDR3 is TGTGCCTGGAGTGGCCCCCTCAGCTCTGGAAACACCATATATTTT.